This T cell receptor beta chain was identified in a study of CD8 T cells in ankylosing spondylitis. With V trimmed by 5 bases and J by 8 bases, 12 bases remained unmatched. This CDR3 has 15 residues. The germline CDR1 and CDR2 sequences are DFQATT and SNEGSKA (reference sequence). Making use of molecular barcodes, quantitative 5'-RACE generated TCR beta libraries. TCRdb recomputed calls from the 5' RACE reads with MiXCR, one row per CDR3 protein. The profile shows about 540,000 distinct CDR3 sequences, 10% to 15% of them singletons. Notes on this clonotype: Its antigen is not known.

General observations from the study: Disease-linked clones reportedly showed significant enrichment in matched ankylosing spondylitis synovial fluid. In the blood and synovial fluid of reactive arthritis, some motif variants had been previously reported. A TCR beta motif made of several highly homologous variants seemed typical of ankylosing spondylitis blood.

The sample comprised blood, either unsorted or a sorted T cell fraction (not recorded which). V is TRBV20-1 and J is TRBJ1-4, with TRBD1 matching over 9 bases. The source of this sequence is a male donor with ankylosing spondylitis. CDR3 residues: CSASRPGQGNEKLFF. In DNA, the CDR3 is TGCAGTGCTTCACGTCCGGGACAGGGAAACGAAAAACTGTTTTTT.